These T cell receptor beta chains were read from a single sample in a study of cytomegalovirus exposure and HLA in healthy donors. Sequencing was performed with immunoSEQ multiplex PCR; in TCRdb, only in-frame clones are kept and a portion is missing. The sample includes some 130,000 clones, around 73% of them seen just once. The sequenced sample was PBMCs. These receptors all stem from a human donor in good health. Each CDR3 is given with its conserved first and last residue. Fields, in order: J gene, V gene, CDR3 protein.

j_gene: -; v_gene: TRBV6-5; CDR3aa: CASSYSPRVYEQYF
j_gene: TRBJ2-5; v_gene: TRBV7-3; CDR3aa: CASSPTSMGETQYF
j_gene: TRBJ2-7; v_gene: TRBV20-1; CDR3aa: CSAFQGEQYF
j_gene: TRBJ1-5; v_gene: TRBV2; CDR3aa: CASSVGHTNQPQHF
j_gene: TRBJ2-7; v_gene: TRBV7-8; CDR3aa: CASSLVAGASYEQYF
j_gene: TRBJ1-1; v_gene: TRBV27; CDR3aa: CASREQRGRGNTEAFF
j_gene: TRBJ1-6; v_gene: TRBV25-1; CDR3aa: CASSRSPTGALNSPLHF
j_gene: TRBJ2-3; v_gene: TRBV7-8; CDR3aa: CASRPSSGRGDTQYF
j_gene: TRBJ1-1; v_gene: TRBV28; CDR3aa: CASSLLVAEAFF
j_gene: TRBJ2-3; v_gene: TRBV5-1; CDR3aa: CASSGGGTSITDTQYF
j_gene: TRBJ2-7; v_gene: TRBV7-2; CDR3aa: CASSRSSYEQYF
j_gene: TRBJ1-3; v_gene: TRBV9; CDR3aa: CASSLRTGGSGNTIYF
j_gene: TRBJ1-5; v_gene: TRBV18; CDR3aa: CASSPRGGHQPQHF
j_gene: TRBJ2-1; v_gene: TRBV30; CDR3aa: CAWGGTYNEQFF
j_gene: TRBJ2-2; v_gene: TRBV19; CDR3aa: CASSHGPTSNTGELFF
j_gene: TRBJ2-7; v_gene: TRBV2; CDR3aa: CAGARDSVYEQYF
j_gene: TRBJ1-3; v_gene: TRBV19; CDR3aa: CASSILTPSSGNTIYF
j_gene: TRBJ1-5; v_gene: TRBV28; CDR3aa: CASSLLSYQPQHF
j_gene: -; v_gene: TRBV7-9; CDR3aa: CASSWGGLATYEQYF
j_gene: TRBJ2-7; v_gene: TRBV2; CDR3aa: CASLGELAYEQYF
j_gene: TRBJ2-3; v_gene: TRBV27; CDR3aa: CASSFPHTDTQYF
j_gene: TRBJ1-2; v_gene: TRBV6-5; CDR3aa: CASTPDRAYGYTF
j_gene: TRBJ2-1; v_gene: TRBV7-2; CDR3aa: CASSPGLAGEQFF
j_gene: TRBJ2-7; v_gene: TRBV29-1; CDR3aa: CSVFGASGAYEQYF
j_gene: TRBJ2-3; v_gene: TRBV5-1; CDR3aa: CASKGGLSTDTQYF
j_gene: TRBJ1-1; v_gene: TRBV27; CDR3aa: CASELGTGGGEAFF
j_gene: TRBJ2-7; v_gene: TRBV5-1; CDR3aa: CASSTLQGSGEQYF
j_gene: TRBJ2-3; v_gene: TRBV11-2; CDR3aa: CASSLGQLHRTDTQYF